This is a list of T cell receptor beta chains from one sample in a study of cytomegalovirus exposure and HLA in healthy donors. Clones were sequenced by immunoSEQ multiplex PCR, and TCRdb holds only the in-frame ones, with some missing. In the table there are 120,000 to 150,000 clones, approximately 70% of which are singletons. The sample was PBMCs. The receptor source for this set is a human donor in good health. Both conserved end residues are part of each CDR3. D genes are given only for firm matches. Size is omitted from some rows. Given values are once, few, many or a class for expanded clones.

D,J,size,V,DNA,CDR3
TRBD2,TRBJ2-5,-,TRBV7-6,TGTGCCAGCAGCCTGGGACTAGCGGGAGGGGTAGAGACCCAGTACTTC,CASSLGLAGGVETQYF
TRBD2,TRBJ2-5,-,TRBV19,TGTGCCAGTAGTACACCCGGGCGGGGGGCCGGGGAGACCCAGTACTTC,CASSTPGRGAGETQYF
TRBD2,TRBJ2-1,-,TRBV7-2,TGTGCCAGCAGCTTAGATTCGGGAGGGCCCTACAATGAGCAGTTCTTC,CASSLDSGGPYNEQFF
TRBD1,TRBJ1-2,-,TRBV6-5,TGTGCCAGCAGGGAAGGGGGCTCCTATGGCTACACCTTC,CASREGGSYGYTF
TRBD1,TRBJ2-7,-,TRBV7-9,TGTGCCAGCAGCGTGGACAGGGGTGCCTACGAGCAGTACTTC,CASSVDRGAYEQYF
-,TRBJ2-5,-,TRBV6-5,TGTGCCAGCAGTTACTCCTACGGGGAGACCCAGTACTTC,CASSYSYGETQYF
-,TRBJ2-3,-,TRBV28,TGTGCCAGCAGTCCCCTTTTGGGAGCAGATACGCAGTATTTT,CASSPLLGADTQYF
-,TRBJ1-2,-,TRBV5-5,TGTGCCAGCATACAGGTGTACTATGGCTACACCTTC,CASIQVYYGYTF
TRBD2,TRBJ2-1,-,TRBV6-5,TGTGCCAGCAGTCCTAGCGGGCCCTACAATGAGCAGTTCTTC,CASSPSGPYNEQFF
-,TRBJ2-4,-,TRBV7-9,TGTGCCAGCAGCGGGCCCCGGTTAGGGGAAGTCAAAAACATTCAGTACTTC,CASSGPRLGEVKNIQYF
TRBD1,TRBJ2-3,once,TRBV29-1,TGCAGCGTTGAAGTCAGGGGGAGATTTAATACGCAGTATTTT,CSVEVRGRFNTQYF
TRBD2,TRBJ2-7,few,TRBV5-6,TGTGCCAGCAGCTTGCGGGGGGCCTACGAGCAGTACTTC,CASSLRGAYEQYF
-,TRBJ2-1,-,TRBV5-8,TGTGCCAGCAGCTTGAGGCCAGGTCAGTTCTTC,CASSLRPGQFF
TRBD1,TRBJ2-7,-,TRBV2,TGTGCCAGCAGTGTAGGGACAGGAGGGCACTACGAGCAGTACTTC,CASSVGTGGHYEQYF
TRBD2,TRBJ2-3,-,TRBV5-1,TGCGCCAGCAGCACGGGACTAGCGGGAGGGTTCACAGATACGCAGTATTTT,CASSTGLAGGFTDTQYF
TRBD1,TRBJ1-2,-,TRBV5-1,TGCGCCAGCAGCTTGTCGGGACAGGGGTACTATGGCTACACCTTC,CASSLSGQGYYGYTF
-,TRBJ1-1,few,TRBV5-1,TGCGCCAGCAGCTCACAAGCGAGGACTGAAGCTTTCTTT,CASSSQARTEAFF
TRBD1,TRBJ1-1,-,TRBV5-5,TGTGCCAGCAGCGACAGGGAAATGAACACTGAAGCTTTCTTT,CASSDREMNTEAFF
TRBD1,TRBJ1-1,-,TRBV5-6,TGTGCCAGCAGCACGGACAGGGTGGGGAACACTGAAGCTTTCTTT,CASSTDRVGNTEAFF
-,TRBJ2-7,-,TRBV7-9,TGTGCCAGCAGCACAGGGCCCCCAATCTACGAGCAGTACTTC,CASSTGPPIYEQYF
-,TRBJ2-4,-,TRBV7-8,TGTGCCAGCAGCTTCTACACAGGGCAAAACATTCAGTACTTC,CASSFYTGQNIQYF
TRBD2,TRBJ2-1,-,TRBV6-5,TGTGCCAGCAGTCGGGGGGGCCCCTACAATGAGCAGTTCTTC,CASSRGGPYNEQFF
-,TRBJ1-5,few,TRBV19,TGTGCCAGTAGTATAGCAGCGTTGCAAAATCAGCCCCAGCATTTT,CASSIAALQNQPQHF
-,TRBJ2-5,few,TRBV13,TGTGCCAGCAGCTTAGCCCGGGGTAGACAAGAGACCCAGTACTTC,CASSLARGRQETQYF
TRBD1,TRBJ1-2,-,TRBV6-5,TGTGCCAGCAGTACCGGGACAGAGGATGGCTACACCTTC,CASSTGTEDGYTF
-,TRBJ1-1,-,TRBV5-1,TGCGCCAGCAGCCTCTCGGGGGGGGGAATGAACACTGAAGCTTTCTTT,CASSLSGGGMNTEAFF
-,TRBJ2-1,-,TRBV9,TGTGCCAGCAGCGTACTCGGTACCAATGAGCAGTTCTTC,CASSVLGTNEQFF
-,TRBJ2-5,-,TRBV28,TGTGCCAGCAGGATAGGACAGTCCCATAAGGAGACCCAGTACTTC,CASRIGQSHKETQYF
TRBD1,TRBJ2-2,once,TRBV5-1,TGCGCCAGCAGTCCGCCTTACAGGGGGCGCGGCGGGGAGCTGTTTTTT,CASSPPYRGRGGELFF
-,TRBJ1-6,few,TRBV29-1,TGCAGCGTTGACCCGTCTAGATCACCCCTCCACTTT,CSVDPSRSPLHF
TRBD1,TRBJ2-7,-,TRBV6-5,TGTGCCAGCAGTGCTGACAGGGACTACGAGCAGTACTTC,CASSADRDYEQYF
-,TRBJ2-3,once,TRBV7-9,TGTGCCAGCAGCAATCTTAGCCCCTCTAGCACAGATACGCAGTATTTT,CASSNLSPSSTDTQYF
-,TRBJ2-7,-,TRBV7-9,TGTGCCAGCAGCCGGACAGTCTCAGTTCTGCCCTACGAGCAGTACTTC,CASSRTVSVLPYEQYF
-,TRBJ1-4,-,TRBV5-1,TGCGCCAGCAGCTTAGGCAGGGTCAATGAAAAACTGTTTTTT,CASSLGRVNEKLFF
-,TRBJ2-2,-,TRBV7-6,TGTGCCAGCAGCTTAGGACACAACACCGGGGAGCTGTTTTTT,CASSLGHNTGELFF
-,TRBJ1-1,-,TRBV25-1,TGTGCCAGCAGTGAATACTACCGGGACACTTCTCGAGACACTGAAGCTTTCTTT,CASSEYYRDTSRDTEAFF
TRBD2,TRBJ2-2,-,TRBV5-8,TGTGCCAGCACTAGCGGGGGGACGAACACCGGGGAGCTGTTTTTT,CASTSGGTNTGELFF
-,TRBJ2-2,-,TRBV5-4,TGTGCCAGCAGCTTGGACAGGGACGGGGAGCTGTTTTTT,CASSLDRDGELFF